In this sample, the clone carrying this TCR beta chain turned up once. The protocol was immunoSEQ multiplex PCR, while the TCRdb copy is restricted to in-frame clones and leaves out a portion. This table has more than 100,000 clones, roughly 87% appearing once. These data come from a study of blood T cell repertoires in COVID-19. The CDR3 totals 13 residues. After removal of 11 bases from V and 1 base from J, the junction contained 8 bases not matched to a gene. The germline V gene encodes CDR1 SNHLY and CDR2 FYNNEI. This clonotype was obtained from a human donor in a cohort sampled during active COVID-19. The V gene is TRBV2, the J gene TRBJ2-7; 7 bases are a match to TRBD2. The sequencing sample was made of peripheral blood. The CDR3, as DNA: TGTGCCTCCTCCGGGACTACTTCCTACGAGCAGTACTTC. This sequence encodes CASSGTTSYEQYF.